This is a list of T cell receptor beta chains from one sample in a study of response to subunit inactivated influenza vaccine. TCRdb re-called the RT-PCR reads with MiXCR, one entry per CDR3 protein. Among more than 450,000 distinct CDR3 sequences listed, under 9% were seen once. Source: PBMCs from blood, taken around 2 years after vaccination. These receptors were obtained from a man between 50 and 69 years old who received an inactivated influenza vaccine. Each CDR3 is given with its conserved first and last residue. The D gene is left open where the match is weak. Size is stated for part of the rows, as once, few or many counts, or as a class when the clone is expanded.

many	TRBV11-2	-	TRBJ2-5	CASSFNSDLRAETQYF	TGTGCCAGCAGCTTCAACAGTGATTTGAGGGCTGAGACCCAGTACTTC
many	TRBV6-6	-	TRBJ2-1	CASSFTAYNEQFF	TGTGCCAGCAGCTTTACAGCATACAATGAGCAGTTCTTC
few	TRBV7-9	-	TRBJ2-2	CASSLDGRGGFGGELFF	TGTGCCAGCAGCTTAGACGGCAGGGGAGGTTTCGGCGGGGAGCTGTTTTTT
-	TRBV29-1	TRBD1	TRBJ2-7	CSVERDRGNEQYF	TGCAGCGTTGAAAGGGACAGGGGGAACGAGCAGTACTTC
few	TRBV4-3	-	TRBJ2-5	CASSQEDFEGTQYF	TGCGCCAGCAGCCAAGAGGATTTTGAGGGGACCCAGTACTTC
-	TRBV12-3/TRBV12-4	-	TRBJ1-1	CACSLGTGITGGMNTEAFF	TGTGCCTGCAGTTTAGGCACAGGGATTACGGGCGGCATGAACACTGAAGCTTTCTTT
many	TRBV7-9	-	TRBJ2-7	CASSSTPTGYEQYF	TGTGCCAGCAGCTCCACCCCGACAGGTTACGAGCAGTACTTC
-	TRBV20-1	-	TRBJ2-1	CSAEGAFGNEQFF	TGCAGTGCCGAAGGTGCTTTCGGCAATGAGCAGTTCTTC
-	TRBV11-2	TRBD2	TRBJ2-1	CASSGGLAGRRNEQFF	TGTGCCAGCAGCGGTGGACTAGCGGGAAGGAGGAATGAGCAGTTCTTC
-	TRBV20-1	-	TRBJ1-3	CSAGGLGSSGNTIYF	TGCAGTGCTGGGGGTCTGGGCAGCTCTGGAAACACCATATATTTT
many	TRBV4-3	-	TRBJ2-1	CASSQDPTGPHGEQFF	TGCGCCAGCAGCCAAGATCCCACAGGGCCACACGGTGAGCAGTTCTTC
few	TRBV3-2	-	TRBJ1-3	CASSQLVPGYPSGNTIYF	TGTGCCAGCAGCCAATTGGTACCCGGATACCCCTCTGGAAACACCATATATTTT
few	TRBV5-6	-	TRBJ2-5	CASSLGHRIETQYF	TGTGCCAGCAGCTTGGGACATCGTATCGAGACCCAGTACTTC
-	TRBV12-3/TRBV12-4	-	TRBJ2-3	CASSLASQASTDTQYF	TGTGCCAGCAGTTTAGCGAGCCAGGCTAGCACAGATACGCAGTATTTT
few	TRBV7-6	TRBD1	TRBJ1-2	CASGPQGAVGGYTF	TGTGCCAGCGGACCTCAGGGGGCTGTTGGGGGCTACACCTTC
many	TRBV4-1	-	TRBJ1-5	CASSQEVGPSNQPQHF	TGCGCCAGCAGCCAAGAAGTGGGACCGAGCAATCAGCCCCAGCATTTT
-	TRBV3-1	TRBD2	TRBJ2-1	CASSQTIGGRTYNEQFF	TGTGCCAGCAGCCAGACGATCGGCGGGAGGACCTACAATGAGCAGTTCTTC
few	TRBV3-1	-	TRBJ1-2	CASSQEGGVIYGYTF	TGTGCCAGCAGCCAAGAAGGGGGTGTTATCTATGGCTACACCTTC
-	TRBV20-1	-	TRBJ2-5	CSARVQKTQYF	TGCAGTGCTAGAGTCCAAAAGACCCAGTACTTC
many	TRBV29-1	-	TRBJ2-3	CSVDRSYTQYF	TGCAGCGTCGACAGGAGTTATACGCAGTATTTT
few	TRBV19	-	TRBJ1-6	CASSMLAGLGSPLHF	TGTGCCAGTAGTATGCTCGCGGGGCTCGGTTCACCCCTCCACTTT
-	TRBV27	-	TRBJ2-7	CASSLGGYSYEQYF	TGTGCCAGCAGTTTAGGAGGGTACTCCTACGAGCAGTACTTC
many	TRBV15	-	TRBJ2-7	CATSLATRGDYEQYF	TGTGCCACCAGCTTAGCGACCAGAGGGGACTACGAGCAGTACTTC
-	TRBV6-5	-	TRBJ2-2	CASSYARNTGELFF	TGTGCCAGCAGTTACGCCAGAAACACCGGGGAGCTGTTTTTT
many	TRBV29-1	-	TRBJ1-1	CSVEGSAEAFF	TGCAGCGTTGAGGGTTCCGCTGAAGCTTTCTTT
many	TRBV6-2/TRBV6-3	-	TRBJ1-1	CASSYNSIYTEAFF	TGTGCCAGCAGTTACAACAGTATCTACACTGAAGCTTTCTTT
many	TRBV10-3	-	TRBJ2-7	CAIRPTESYEQYF	TGTGCCATCAGACCGACCGAGTCCTACGAGCAGTACTTC
few	TRBV7-9	-	TRBJ1-2	CASSLGHRNYGYTF	TGTGCCAGCAGCTTAGGGCACCGTAACTATGGCTACACCTTC
-	TRBV4-2	-	TRBJ2-5	CASSQGSGAQETQYF	TGTGCCAGCAGCCAAGGGTCAGGGGCCCAAGAGACCCAGTACTTC
-	TRBV18	-	TRBJ1-1	CASSPVFREGTEAFF	TGTGCCAGCTCACCAGTGTTCAGGGAGGGCACTGAAGCTTTCTTT
-	TRBV20-1	TRBD2	TRBJ2-3	CSARGGGKTDTQYF	TGCAGTGCTAGAGGCGGGGGGAAAACAGATACGCAGTATTTT
many	TRBV11-2	-	TRBJ2-3	CASTQSGPDTQYF	TGTGCCAGCACCCAATCCGGCCCAGATACGCAGTATTTT
-	TRBV7-8	-	TRBJ2-7	CASSFRVDSYEQYF	TGTGCCAGCAGCTTCAGGGTGGACTCCTACGAGCAGTACTTC
many	TRBV5-1	TRBD2	TRBJ2-1	CASSWGTSGTGYNEQFF	TGCGCCAGCAGCTGGGGGACTAGCGGGACCGGCTACAATGAGCAGTTCTTC
-	TRBV12-3/TRBV12-4	TRBD1	TRBJ1-5	CASSLDRGQEQPQHF	TGTGCCAGCAGCTTGGACAGGGGGCAGGAACAGCCCCAGCATTTT
few	TRBV19	-	TRBJ2-1	CASSTGLNNEQFF	TGTGCCAGTAGTACCGGACTAAACAATGAGCAGTTCTTC
many	TRBV3-1	-	TRBJ2-7	CASSQKTGIYEQYF	TGTGCCAGCAGCCAGAAGACGGGGATCTACGAGCAGTACTTC
few	TRBV7-2	-	TRBJ1-2	CASNRRGVGYGYTF	TGTGCCAGCAACAGAAGGGGAGTCGGCTATGGCTACACCTTC
few	TRBV5-1	-	TRBJ1-2	CASSFGHSGYGYTF	TGCGCCAGCAGCTTTGGTCACTCCGGATATGGCTACACCTTC
many	TRBV7-8	-	TRBJ2-5	CASSLRLDQETQYF	TGTGCCAGCAGCTTAAGACTAGACCAAGAGACCCAGTACTTC
-	TRBV18	-	TRBJ1-3	CASSPNEDTIYF	TGTGCCAGCTCACCAAACGAGGACACCATATATTTT
few	TRBV20-1	-	TRBJ2-3	CSASGTAEADTQYF	TGCAGTGCTAGCGGGACCGCCGAGGCAGATACGCAGTATTTT
many	TRBV12-3/TRBV12-4	TRBD2	TRBJ2-7	CASMKRTSGSKHEQYF	TGTGCCAGCATGAAGCGGACTAGCGGGAGTAAACACGAGCAGTACTTC
many	TRBV9	-	TRBJ1-2	CASSVSRQENYGYTF	TGTGCCAGCAGCGTCTCAAGACAGGAGAACTATGGCTACACCTTC
-	TRBV3-1	-	TRBJ1-2	CASSHHVETRDYGYTF	TGTGCCAGCAGCCATCACGTAGAGACCCGGGACTATGGCTACACCTTC
-	TRBV15	-	TRBJ2-3	CATSRVGGKADTQYF	TGTGCCACCAGCAGAGTCGGAGGGAAAGCAGATACGCAGTATTTT
few	TRBV29-1	TRBD2	TRBJ2-3	CSVGAGGSADTQYF	TGCAGCGTTGGGGCGGGAGGGTCGGCAGATACGCAGTATTTT
many	TRBV2	-	TRBJ1-1	CASSDIGGRVNTEAFF	TGTGCCAGCAGTGACATTGGTGGCAGGGTCAACACTGAAGCTTTCTTT
-	TRBV4-2	-	TRBJ2-3	CASSQDSVGLTQYF	TGTGCCAGCAGCCAAGATTCAGTGGGACTTACGCAGTATTTT
-	TRBV12-3/TRBV12-4	-	TRBJ2-7	CASRGSANSYEQYF	TGTGCCAGCAGAGGGAGCGCCAACTCCTACGAGCAGTACTTC
many	TRBV5-1	TRBD1	TRBJ2-7	CASRSDRSYEQYF	TGCGCCAGCAGGTCGGACAGGTCCTACGAGCAGTACTTC